What follows are 21 T cell receptor beta chains derived from one specimen sequenced in a study of shared clonotypes between healthy human individuals. The table came from immunoSEQ multiplex PCR; TCRdb's copy has only in-frame clones and leaves some out. The sample has under 600,000 clones, 90% to 97% seen once. Sequenced input: naive CD4+ T cells sorted from blood. Subset here: CD45RA+ positively selected. The receptors originated from a woman aged 30 to 39 in good health.

The genes are TRBV19 and TRBJ2-5; 8 nucleotides match TRBD1. Germline loops: CDR1 LNHDA, CDR2 SQIVND (reference sequence). The CDR3 is made up of 17 amino acids. The junction had 8 bases not matched to a gene; V was cut back by 2 bases and J by 0 bases. CDR3 region: CASSIFIRGQDQETQYF. The DNA for the CDR3 is TGTGCCAGTAGTATATTTATAAGGGGACAGGACCAAGAGACCCAGTACTTC.

The V gene is TRBV20-1, the J gene TRBJ2-7, with a possible D match to TRBD1 (6 bases). The germline V gene has CDR1 DFQATT and CDR2 SNEGSKA (reference sequence). V lost 4 bases to trimming and J lost 4 bases, with 8 bases between them. The CDR3 is 11 amino acids. As DNA, the CDR3 is TGCAGTGCTACAGGGGTGTACGAGCAGTACTTC. Protein sequence: CSATGVYEQYF.

This rearrangement joins TRBV19 to TRBJ1-4; D ambiguous. CDR3 length: 14 residues. Deletions cut 3 bases from V and 6 bases from J, with 11 bases between. Germline lookup yields CDR1 LNHDA and CDR2 SQIVND (reference sequence). The CDR3 DNA follows: TGTGCCAGTAGTATCAGGCAGATCGATGAAAAACTGTTTTTT. As protein: CASSIRQIDEKLFF.

The rearrangement uses TRBV28 and TRBJ1-5; D gene unclear. V was clipped by 5 bases and J by 2 bases, with 16 bases between them. Germline assignment: CDR1 MDHEN and CDR2 SYDVKM. This CDR3 has 16 residues. The CDR3 spells CASSRAGGVGNQPQHF. DNA of the CDR3: TGTGCCAGCAGTCGGGCGGGCGGGGTCGGCAATCAGCCCCAGCATTTT. The full variable domain, in which reference TRBV28 and TRBJ1-5 provide the parts outside the CDR3, is DVKVTQSSRYLVKRTGEKVFLECVQDMDHENMFWYRQDPGLGLRLIYFSYDVKMKEKGDIPEGYSVSREKKERFSLILESASTNQTSMYLCASSRAGGVGNQPQHFGDGTRLSIL.

The V call is TRBV6-5, the J call TRBJ1-2; 9 bases map to TRBD1. The CDR3 totals 15 residues. V lost 5 bases to trimming and J lost 0 bases; unmatched junction nucleotides: 4. CDR1 and CDR2 (germline): MNHEY, SVGAGI. This chain's CDR3 is CASSKQGATNYGYTF. In DNA form, the CDR3 reads TGTGCCAGCAGTAAACAGGGGGCTACTAACTATGGCTACACCTTC.

This clone turned up a few times. CDR3 protein: CASSQDGNQPQHF. Here the CDR3 DNA reads TGTGCCAGCAGCCAAGACGGGAATCAGCCCCAGCATTTT. The chain is built from TRBV4-2 and TRBJ1-5, with no clear D. This CDR3 region has 13 residues. Trimming took off 0 bases at V and 4 bases at J, with 4 bases between the two ends. Germline CDR1 and CDR2: LGHNA and YNFKEQ.

V gene TRBV15 combines with J gene TRBJ2-2; no definite D call. Germline V CDR1 and CDR2: LNHNV, YYDKDF (reference sequence). V lost 9 bases to trimming and J lost 8 bases, with 16 bases between them. This CDR3 comprises 13 residues. CDR3 amino acids: CATTRVTRGELFF. For the CDR3, the DNA is TGTGCCACAACCCGGGTTACAAGAGGGGAGCTGTTTTTT.

The chain carries TRBV28 and TRBJ1-3; 8 nucleotides agree with TRBD1. CDR3 length: 13 amino acids. Germline V gives CDR1 MDHEN, CDR2 SYDVKM. Unmatched junction bases numbered 5, after V lost 5 bases and J lost 8 bases. The CDR3 DNA follows: TGTGCCAGCAGTAAGGACAGGGTATACACCATATATTTT. Its protein product is CASSKDRVYTIYF.

The chain combines TRBV28 with TRBJ2-1; the match to TRBD2 covers 9 bases. V was clipped by 4 bases and J by 4 bases; unmatched bases: 5. Germline loops: CDR1 MDHEN, CDR2 SYDVKM. The CDR3 contains 15 residues. The CDR3 here is CASSSPSGTYNEQFF. The CDR3 bases are TGTGCCAGCAGTTCCCCTAGCGGGACGTACAATGAGCAGTTCTTC. Based on the CDR3 plus reference TRBV28 and TRBJ2-1, the full variable domain is DVKVTQSSRYLVKRTGEKVFLECVQDMDHENMFWYRQDPGLGLRLIYFSYDVKMKEKGDIPEGYSVSREKKERFSLILESASTNQTSMYLCASSSPSGTYNEQFFGPGTRLTVL.

This CDR3 is CASSVGGTASLDTEAFF. As DNA, the CDR3 is TGTGCCAGCAGCGTAGGTGGGACAGCGTCTTTAGACACTGAAGCTTTCTTT. The chain uses TRBV9 and TRBJ1-1, with TRBD1 matching 7 bases. Germline CDR1 reads SGDLS; CDR2 reads YYNGEE. The length of the CDR3 is 17 residues. V lost 0 bases and J lost 3; bases outside the gene matches: 11.

V is TRBV5-1 and J is TRBJ2-5; tentative D call: TRBD2 (5 bases). Trimming removed 2 bases from V and 3 bases from J, with 11 bases in between. Germline CDR1 reads SGHRS; CDR2 reads YFSETQ. This CDR3 is built from 14 residues. This chain's CDR3 is CASSFGRAKETQYF. DNA for the CDR3: TGCGCCAGCAGCTTTGGGAGAGCCAAAGAGACCCAGTACTTC.

In DNA, the CDR3 is TGTGCCAGCAGGACAGGGCACTACGAGCAGTACTTC. Protein product: CASRTGHYEQYF. The chain uses TRBV27 and TRBJ2-7, with 7 bases fitting TRBD1. Germline lookup yields CDR1 MNHEY and CDR2 SMNVEV (reference sequence). J was trimmed by 3 bases and V by 6 bases; bases with no gene match: 2. The CDR3 is 12 residues long.

The CDR3 here is CASSIGQGTNSYEQYF. In DNA, the CDR3 is TGTGCCAGCAGCATCGGACAGGGAACGAATTCCTACGAGCAGTACTTC. The V and J genes are TRBV9 and TRBJ2-7; 8 bases are shared with TRBD1. Germline V gene sequence: CDR1 SGDLS, CDR2 YYNGEE. The length of the CDR3 is 16 residues. V was clipped by 4 bases and J by 1 base; unmatched bases: 10.

The J gene is TRBJ1-1, the V gene TRBV28; D is undetermined. Germline CDR1 and CDR2: MDHEN and SYDVKM. Between the trimmed V and J ends, which lost 3 bases and 8 bases, there was a span of 10 bases. The CDR3 extends over 12 amino acids. The CDR3 region is CASSLRVLEAFF. The CDR3 DNA reads TGTGCCAGCAGTTTGCGGGTTTTGGAAGCTTTCTTT.

The chain joins TRBV6-5 to TRBJ1-6; TRBD1 agrees at 7 bases. V trimming: 6 bases; J trimming: 8 bases; junction bases outside the gene matches: 4. The CDR3 is 13 amino acids. Germline V gene sequence: CDR1 MNHEY, CDR2 SVGAGI. CDR3 loop: CASSGTVYSPLHF. CDR3 nucleotide sequence: TGTGCCAGCAGCGGGACAGTCTATTCACCCCTCCACTTT.

The V and J genes are TRBV5-4 and TRBJ2-3; D gene ambiguous. With 9 bases removed from V and 0 bases from J, the gap between germline ends came to 11 bases. This CDR3 comprises 13 residues. Germline V gives CDR1 SGHNT, CDR2 YYREEE (reference sequence). CDR3 amino acids: CATALSSTDTQYF. The CDR3 nucleotides read TGTGCCACCGCCTTGTCTAGCACAGATACGCAGTATTTT.

The V call is TRBV7-9, the J call TRBJ2-1; TRBD2 aligns across 10 bases. This CDR3 comprises 17 residues. V was clipped by 5 bases and J by 5 bases; unmatched bases: 12. Germline loops: CDR1 SEHNR, CDR2 FQNEAQ (reference sequence). The chain's CDR3 is CASSRVGTSGVDNEQFF. DNA for the CDR3: TGTGCCAGCAGCCGGGTAGGTACTAGCGGGGTCGACAATGAGCAGTTCTTC.

The gene calls are TRBV29-1 and TRBJ2-7; 10 bases agree with TRBD1. The V and J ends lost 7 bases and 2 bases, in that order; junction bases with no gene match: 2. This CDR3 region has 12 residues. Germline assignment: CDR1 SQVTM and CDR2 ANQGSEA. This CDR3 is CSAGQGAYEQYF. In nucleotides, the CDR3 is TGCAGCGCTGGACAGGGGGCCTACGAGCAGTACTTC.

J is TRBJ2-2 and V is TRBV5-1; the match to TRBD2 covers 8 bases. The junction had 12 bases not matched to a gene; V was cut back by 2 bases and J by 6 bases. Germline loops: CDR1 SGHRS, CDR2 YFSETQ. CDR3 size: 17 residues. CDR3: CASSFLSGSTRAGELFF. CDR3 nucleotide sequence: TGCGCCAGCAGCTTCTTGAGCGGGAGTACAAGAGCCGGGGAGCTGTTTTTT. The variable domain in full, completed from reference TRBV5-1 and TRBJ2-2, reads KAGVTQTPRYLIKTRGQQVTLSCSPISGHRSVSWYQQTPGQGLQFLFEYFSETQRNKGNFPGRFSGRQFSNSRSEMNVSTLELGDSALYLCASSFLSGSTRAGELFFGEGSRLTVL.

The J gene is TRBJ2-5, the V gene TRBV7-6; D gene unclear. The germline V and J ends were trimmed by 5 bases and 5 bases, with 9 bases remaining between them. Germline V gene lookup returns CDR1 SGHVS and CDR2 FNYEAQ. This CDR3 comprises 12 residues. The CDR3 DNA is TGTGCCAGCAGCCAGGTTCAGGAGACCCAGTACTTC. Amino acid sequence: CASSQVQETQYF.

This clone was counted a single time. The chain couples TRBV28 to TRBJ1-2; D remains ambiguous. Germline-derived CDR1 and CDR2 are MDHEN and SYDVKM. Trimming shortened V by 4 bases and J by 3 bases, and 12 bases separated the two germline ends. The CDR3 runs to 14 residues. CDR3 loop: CASSSRLRYYGYTF. The CDR3 coding sequence is TGTGCCAGCAGTTCCCGGTTACGGTACTATGGCTACACCTTC.